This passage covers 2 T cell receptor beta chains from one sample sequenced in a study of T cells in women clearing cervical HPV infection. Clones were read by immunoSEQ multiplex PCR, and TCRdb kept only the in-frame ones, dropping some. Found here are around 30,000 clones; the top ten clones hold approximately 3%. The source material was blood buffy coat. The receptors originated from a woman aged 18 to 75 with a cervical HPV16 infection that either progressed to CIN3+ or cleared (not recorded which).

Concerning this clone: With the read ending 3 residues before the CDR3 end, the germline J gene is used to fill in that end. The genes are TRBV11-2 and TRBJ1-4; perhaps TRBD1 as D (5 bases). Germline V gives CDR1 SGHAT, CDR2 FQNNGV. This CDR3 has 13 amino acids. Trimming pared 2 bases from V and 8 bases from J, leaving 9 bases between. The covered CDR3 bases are TGTGCCAGCAGCTTAAGGGGAGGGGAAAAA. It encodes CASSLRGGEK. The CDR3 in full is CASSLRGGEKLFF.

The CDR3 here is CASSLTSGDYEQYF. CDR3 DNA, as far as it was read: TGTGCCAGCAGCTTAACTAGCGGGGACTACGAG. The rearrangement links TRBV11-3 to TRBJ2-7; 10 positions agree with TRBD2. The read gets to within 3 residues of the CDR3 end, and the germline J gene fills in the rest. CDR3 length: 14 amino acids. The V and J ends lost 2 bases and 3 bases, in that order; junction bases with no gene match: 1. The germline CDR1 and CDR2 sequences are SGHNT and YENEEA.